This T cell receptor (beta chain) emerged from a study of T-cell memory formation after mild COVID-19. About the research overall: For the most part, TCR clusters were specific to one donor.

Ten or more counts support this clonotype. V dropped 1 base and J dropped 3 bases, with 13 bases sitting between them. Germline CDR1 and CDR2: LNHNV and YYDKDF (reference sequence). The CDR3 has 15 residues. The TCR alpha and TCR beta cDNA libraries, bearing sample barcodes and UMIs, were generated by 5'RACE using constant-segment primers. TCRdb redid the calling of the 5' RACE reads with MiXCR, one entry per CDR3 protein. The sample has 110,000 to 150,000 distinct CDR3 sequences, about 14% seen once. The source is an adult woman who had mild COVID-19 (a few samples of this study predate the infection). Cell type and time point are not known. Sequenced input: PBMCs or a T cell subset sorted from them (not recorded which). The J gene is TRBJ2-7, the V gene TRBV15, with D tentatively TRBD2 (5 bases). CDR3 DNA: TGTGCCACCAGCAGAGGAGCCGGTGGAGGCTACGAGCAGTACTTC. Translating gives CATSRGAGGGYEQYF.